This TCR beta chain appears in the sequencing data of a study of blood T cell repertoires in COVID-19 (dated by TCRdb to about 2020). Describing the broader study: Collaborator samples came from the United States, Italy and Spain and covered acute and convalescent phases of COVID-19. Samples came from the ongoing ImmuneRACE study (first 160 participants) plus 1,254 subjects from 6 global collaborators. The material from the prospective study consisted of cDNA or gDNA derived from T cells, B-cell-depleted T cells, or PBMCs. Deeply sampled blood TCRbeta repertoires from subjects exposed to, actively infected with, or recovered from COVID-19 were included in the dataset. A freely available public database, intended as a resource for researchers studying the immune response to SARS-CoV-2, is where the repertoires were released. HLA class I and class II types, where available, came from metadata supplied by the sample provider rather than from assay-based typing. A de-identified subject ID, COVID-19 status, age in years and sex were almost always included in the sample metadata.

Collaborating institutions collected whole blood in K2EDTA tubes following their own protocols. For TCRbeta analysis, collaborators shipped samples in one of three forms: frozen whole blood, isolated PBMCs, or DNA extracted from either of those sample types. About this clone itself: Its specific antigen is unknown. No per-base quality is available; no much larger clone lies one base away.

The immunoSEQ Assay, a bias-controlled multiplex PCR, was used to amplify TCRbeta CDR3 regions from genomic DNA. The paper's data handling went like this. The number of nucleated cells in each sample was estimated by amplification of reference gene primers within the assay. Sequence reads were collapsed and filtered to measure the absolute abundance of every unique TCRbeta CDR3 rearrangement. For each sample, productive Simpson clonality was calculated as the square root of Simpson's diversity index across productive rearrangements. Not all clones reach the TCRdb copy of this immuneACCESS table, which keeps in-frame sequences only. Checked studies attribute under half of the gap to unresolved V genes and leave the rest unexplained. V and J calls and clone size are those listed in that table; D and trimming were worked out from the DNA. The sample table lists about 98,000 clones, roughly 85% of them with a count of one. The ten top clones hold around 4.5% of the sample.

What the study reported, not specific to this receptor: The quantity of clinical and demographic metadata differed by source and by participant and was supplied without curation.

The CDR3 starts with the cysteine, ends with the phenylalanine, and has 15 residues. Left in the record is the CDR3 DNA by itself, 45 bases read in frame from the first base. For CDR1 and CDR2, the germline V gene lists SNHLY and FYNNEI. Between the V and J ends, shortened by 0 bases and 1 base respectively, the junction contains 9 bases. The chain links TRBV2 with TRBJ1-2, with no confident D gene call. The receptor was derived from a man in his sixties or seventies with acute or convalescent COVID-19. Sequencing was carried out using peripheral blood. In nucleotide form, the sequence is TGTGCCAGCAGTGAAGCGCGCCCGTTTAACTATGGCTACACCTTC. Its protein reads: CASSEARPFNYGYTF.